The rows below give T cell receptor beta chains drawn from one sample of a study of blood T cell repertoires in COVID-19. The method was immunoSEQ multiplex PCR; TCRdb's version includes in-frame clones alone and lacks a portion of them. In the table there are some 80,000 clones, about four fifths of which are singletons. Sequences were obtained from peripheral blood. The receptors here all came from a human donor in a cohort sampled during active COVID-19. Both conserved end residues are part of each CDR3. The order of the fields is J gene, clone size, V gene, D gene, CDR3 DNA, CDR3 protein. The D gene is left open where the match is weak. Size is stated for part of the rows, as once, few or many counts, or as a class when the clone is expanded.

j_gene: TRBJ2-5; abundance: -; v_gene: TRBV7-8; d_gene: TRBD1; CDR3nt: TGTGCCAGCAGCTCTTCCCCGGGACAGGGAGGGGAGACCCAGTACTTC; CDR3aa: CASSSSPGQGGETQYF
j_gene: TRBJ1-1; abundance: -; v_gene: TRBV6-1; d_gene: -; CDR3nt: TGTGCCAGCAGTGAAGGGGGCGCGGGGTTTTGGGCTGAAGCTTTCTTT; CDR3aa: CASSEGGAGFWAEAFF
j_gene: TRBJ2-7; abundance: -; v_gene: TRBV19; d_gene: -; CDR3nt: TGTGCCAGTAGTATCTATCCAGGTGCTATAAGCGAGCAGTACTTC; CDR3aa: CASSIYPGAISEQYF
j_gene: TRBJ1-1; abundance: -; v_gene: TRBV6-5; d_gene: TRBD1; CDR3nt: TGTGCCAGCAGTCTCTCTCAGGGGGACACTGAAGCTTTCTTT; CDR3aa: CASSLSQGDTEAFF
j_gene: TRBJ1-2; abundance: once; v_gene: TRBV7-9; d_gene: -; CDR3nt: TGTGCCAGCACCTCCGGGACAATAGATGGCTACACCTTC; CDR3aa: CASTSGTIDGYTF
j_gene: TRBJ2-3; abundance: once; v_gene: TRBV24-1; d_gene: -; CDR3nt: TGTGCCACCAGTGAAACGACAGGTAGCACAGATACGCAGTATTTT; CDR3aa: CATSETTGSTDTQYF
j_gene: TRBJ1-1; abundance: -; v_gene: TRBV4-1; d_gene: TRBD1; CDR3nt: TGCGCCAGCAGCCCGCCCTCAGACAGGGGAGAGATGAACACTGAAGCTTTCTTT; CDR3aa: CASSPPSDRGEMNTEAFF
j_gene: TRBJ2-2; abundance: -; v_gene: TRBV3-1/TRBV3-2; d_gene: -; CDR3nt: TGTGCCAGCAGCCAGTACCACGGGGGAAAAGACACCGGGGAGCTGTTTTTT; CDR3aa: CASSQYHGGKDTGELFF
j_gene: TRBJ2-2; abundance: -; v_gene: TRBV18; d_gene: TRBD1; CDR3nt: TGTGCCAGCTCACCTCAGACAGGGCCCGGCACCGGGGAGCTGTTTTTT; CDR3aa: CASSPQTGPGTGELFF
j_gene: TRBJ1-2; abundance: -; v_gene: TRBV30; d_gene: -; CDR3nt: TGTGCCTGGGGGGCCTTACAAAGAAGCTATGGCTACACCTTC; CDR3aa: CAWGALQRSYGYTF
j_gene: TRBJ2-5; abundance: -; v_gene: TRBV2; d_gene: -; CDR3nt: TGTGCCAGCACCCCCCGACTAGACCCCGGCTGGGAGACCCAGTACTTC; CDR3aa: CASTPRLDPGWETQYF
j_gene: TRBJ2-7; abundance: -; v_gene: TRBV2; d_gene: -; CDR3nt: TGTGCCAGCAGTGACCGGGACACGGCCTACGAGCAGTACTTC; CDR3aa: CASSDRDTAYEQYF
j_gene: TRBJ2-1; abundance: -; v_gene: TRBV6-1; d_gene: TRBD2; CDR3nt: TGTGCCAGCAGTGATTTTAGCGGGGGAAACAATGAGCAGTTCTTC; CDR3aa: CASSDFSGGNNEQFF
j_gene: TRBJ2-3; abundance: -; v_gene: TRBV3-1/TRBV3-2; d_gene: -; CDR3nt: TGTGCCAGCAGCCTAGAGGGGGAGGCCCGGGGCACAGATACGCAGTATTTT; CDR3aa: CASSLEGEARGTDTQYF
j_gene: TRBJ2-1; abundance: once; v_gene: TRBV6-7; d_gene: TRBD2; CDR3nt: TGTGCCAGCAGTTACTCCCCGGGACTAGCGGGAGTGAGGAATGAGCAGTTCTTC; CDR3aa: CASSYSPGLAGVRNEQFF
j_gene: TRBJ2-1; abundance: -; v_gene: TRBV12-5; d_gene: -; CDR3nt: TGTGCTAGTGGTTCAGGTTACAATGAGCAGTTCTTC; CDR3aa: CASGSGYNEQFF
j_gene: TRBJ2-1; abundance: once; v_gene: TRBV3-1/TRBV3-2; d_gene: TRBD2; CDR3nt: TGTGCCAGCAGCCAGGATCGGAGACTAGCGGCCTACAATGAGCAGTTCTTC; CDR3aa: CASSQDRRLAAYNEQFF
j_gene: TRBJ1-2; abundance: -; v_gene: TRBV5-4; d_gene: -; CDR3nt: TGTGCCAGCAGTTTTGGACAGTTCGACTATGGCTACACCTTC; CDR3aa: CASSFGQFDYGYTF
j_gene: TRBJ2-5; abundance: few; v_gene: TRBV27; d_gene: TRBD2; CDR3nt: TGTGCCAGCAGTTTAGTCCGGGGGAGAGCTAGCGGGGGGCCCTATCTCCCACAAGAGACCCAGTACTTC; CDR3aa: CASSLVRGRASGGPYLPQETQYF
j_gene: TRBJ1-1; abundance: -; v_gene: TRBV7-6; d_gene: -; CDR3nt: TGTGCCAGCAGCCCTCAATGGAGGAGAGGCACTGAAGCTTTCTTT; CDR3aa: CASSPQWRRGTEAFF
j_gene: TRBJ2-6; abundance: -; v_gene: TRBV6-5; d_gene: -; CDR3nt: TGTGCCAGCACCGGCACAGGGCCGTTACTGACTTTC; CDR3aa: CASTGTGPLLTF
j_gene: TRBJ2-5; abundance: -; v_gene: TRBV12-5; d_gene: -; CDR3nt: TGTGCTAGTGGTTTGGGAAGGGGGACCCAAGAGACCCAGTACTTC; CDR3aa: CASGLGRGTQETQYF
j_gene: TRBJ2-5; abundance: -; v_gene: TRBV6-1; d_gene: TRBD2; CDR3nt: TGTGCCAGCAGTGAGTCGCTAGCGGGGGGGCTAGCAGAGACCCAGTACTTC; CDR3aa: CASSESLAGGLAETQYF
j_gene: TRBJ2-5; abundance: -; v_gene: TRBV18; d_gene: TRBD1; CDR3nt: TGTGCCAGCTCACCAGAGACAGGGTTTTTGGAGACCCAGTACTTC; CDR3aa: CASSPETGFLETQYF
j_gene: TRBJ2-2; abundance: -; v_gene: TRBV11-2; d_gene: -; CDR3nt: TGTGCCAGCAGCCCCAGACAGGTACACACCGGGGAGCTGTTTTTT; CDR3aa: CASSPRQVHTGELFF
j_gene: TRBJ2-2; abundance: -; v_gene: TRBV7-2; d_gene: TRBD2; CDR3nt: TGTGCCAGCAGCGTCCGGGAGGGCACCGGGGAGCTGTTTTTT; CDR3aa: CASSVREGTGELFF
j_gene: TRBJ1-5; abundance: -; v_gene: TRBV6-6; d_gene: -; CDR3nt: TGTGCCAGCAGTTACCCCGAGCCCCAGCATTTT; CDR3aa: CASSYPEPQHF
j_gene: TRBJ2-3; abundance: -; v_gene: TRBV5-4; d_gene: -; CDR3nt: TGTGCCAGCAGCCCTGACCGGACAGATTTGACGCAGTATTTT; CDR3aa: CASSPDRTDLTQYF
j_gene: TRBJ1-1; abundance: -; v_gene: TRBV6-2/TRBV6-3; d_gene: -; CDR3nt: TGTGCCAGCAGTTACGCGGGGTCCACTGAAGCTTTCTTT; CDR3aa: CASSYAGSTEAFF
j_gene: TRBJ2-1; abundance: -; v_gene: TRBV4-3; d_gene: TRBD2; CDR3nt: TGCGCCAGCAGCCCGGGACTAGCGGGAGAACTAGCCAACAATGAGCAGTTCTTC; CDR3aa: CASSPGLAGELANNEQFF
j_gene: TRBJ2-2; abundance: -; v_gene: TRBV9; d_gene: -; CDR3nt: TGTGCCAGCAGCGAGACAGGGTCTAGCGCCGGGGAGCTGTTTTTT; CDR3aa: CASSETGSSAGELFF
j_gene: TRBJ2-1; abundance: medium-sized; v_gene: TRBV10-1; d_gene: -; CDR3nt: TGCGCCAGCAAGGGAGGACAAAACAATGAGCAGTTCTTC; CDR3aa: CASKGGQNNEQFF
j_gene: TRBJ1-2; abundance: -; v_gene: TRBV27; d_gene: -; CDR3nt: TGTGCCAGCAGTTTTAGTTTCCAACTTTCAGGGAACTATGGCTACACCTTC; CDR3aa: CASSFSFQLSGNYGYTF
j_gene: TRBJ1-2; abundance: -; v_gene: TRBV5-1; d_gene: -; CDR3nt: TGCGCCAGCAGCTTGGCCAAAAGACATACACCCTATGGCTACACCTTC; CDR3aa: CASSLAKRHTPYGYTF
j_gene: TRBJ2-5; abundance: -; v_gene: TRBV7-3; d_gene: -; CDR3nt: TGTGCCAGCAGCTTAGCGGGGCGGGAGACCCAGTACTTC; CDR3aa: CASSLAGRETQYF
j_gene: TRBJ2-1; abundance: -; v_gene: TRBV28; d_gene: TRBD1; CDR3nt: TGTGCCAGCATCCCGACAGGGGCCCCGAGGGGGGAGCAGTTCTTC; CDR3aa: CASIPTGAPRGEQFF
j_gene: TRBJ1-6; abundance: many; v_gene: TRBV21-1; d_gene: -; CDR3nt: TGTGCCAGCAGCAGGCGGACAGGGGTAAATAGCTCCTATAATTCACCCCTCCACTTT; CDR3aa: CASSRRTGVNSSYNSPLHF
j_gene: TRBJ1-1; abundance: few; v_gene: TRBV18; d_gene: -; CDR3nt: TGTGCCAGCTCACCATTCGGGTTATCCATGAACACTGAAGCTTTCTTT; CDR3aa: CASSPFGLSMNTEAFF
j_gene: TRBJ2-3; abundance: once; v_gene: TRBV2; d_gene: -; CDR3nt: TGTGCCAGCACCCCGTGGCCAGATACGCAGTATTTT; CDR3aa: CASTPWPDTQYF
j_gene: TRBJ2-4; abundance: -; v_gene: TRBV19; d_gene: -; CDR3nt: TGTGCCAGTAGTATCCTCACCGCTGGAGGCAAAAACATTCAGTACTTC; CDR3aa: CASSILTAGGKNIQYF
j_gene: TRBJ1-4; abundance: -; v_gene: TRBV25-1; d_gene: -; CDR3nt: TGTGCCAGCAGTGAATCTCCGGGGAATGAAAAACTGTTTTTT; CDR3aa: CASSESPGNEKLFF